One and the same sample provided the 11 T cell receptor beta chains below, sequenced in a study of blood T cells in healthy people across ages. The second PCR ran roughly 6 to 11 cycles with a sample-barcoded 5' primer and J-beta primers. Via MiXCR, TCRdb re-called the 5' RACE reads, giving one row per CDR3 protein. Of 800,000 or so distinct CDR3 sequences in the sample, 25% were seen once. The same sample was also studied in work on T cells of mothers and their children.

Input material: blood. These receptors were taken from a boy younger than 18 in good health.

The rearrangement joins TRBV24-1 to TRBJ2-1; maybe TRBD2 (7 bases). The germline V and J ends were trimmed by 1 base and 8 bases, with 20 bases remaining between them. The germline V gene has CDR1 KGHDR and CDR2 SFDVKD. The CDR3 extends over 17 amino acids. The CDR3 sequence: CATSDFGGTWGGDEQFF. DNA for the CDR3: TGTGCCACCAGTGATTTTGGCGGGACATGGGGAGGGGATGAGCAGTTCTTC.

Notes on this clonotype: This sequence may be a read error, since a much larger clone differs from it by one base. The chain uses TRBV27 and TRBJ2-1; D possibly matches TRBD1 or TRBD2 (5 bases each). Deletions cut 3 bases from V and 4 bases from J, with 7 bases between. Germline loops: CDR1 MNHEY, CDR2 SMNVEV (reference sequence). There are 13 residues in the CDR3. The DNA for the CDR3 is TGTGCCAGCAGTTTCGGGGCGTACAATGAGCAGTTCTTC. This translates into CASSFGAYNEQFF.

The chain recombines TRBV6-2 or TRBV6-3 with TRBJ2-3; the match to TRBD2 covers 12 bases. The CDR3 covers 16 residues. Germline V gene sequence: CDR1 MNHEY, CDR2 SVGEGT. After removal of 6 bases from V and 6 bases from J, the junction contained 10 bases not matched to a gene. The CDR3 protein is CASRPTSGSTWDTQYF. The CDR3, as DNA: TGTGCCAGCAGACCGACTAGCGGGAGTACTTGGGATACGCAGTATTTT.

The V gene is TRBV28, the J gene TRBJ2-1, with D unresolved. Matching the DNA end better, TRBJ2-7 makes the J call doubtful. CDR3 length: 14 amino acids. CDR1 and CDR2 (germline): MDHEN, SYDVKM. The CDR3 DNA follows: TGTGCCAGCAGTTTTATAGGGAACGGGCTCGAGCAGTACTTC. This codes for CASSFIGNGLEQYF.

The V call is TRBV15, the J call TRBJ2-3; tentatively, D is TRBD1 or TRBD2 (5 bases each). Per germline, CDR1 LNHNV and CDR2 YYDKDF (reference sequence). This CDR3 is built from 15 residues. The V end was cut by 0 bases, the J end by 0 bases, with 7 bases between. The CDR3 region is CATSRDWDSTDTQYF. The CDR3 DNA reads as TGTGCCACCAGCAGAGATTGGGACAGCACAGATACGCAGTATTTT.

This clonotype occurred a few times. The rearrangement uses TRBV29-1 and TRBJ1-1, with D perhaps matching TRBD1 (5 bases). CDR1 is SQVTM, CDR2 ANQGSEA, per germline. V dropped 7 bases and J dropped 4 bases, with 16 bases sitting between them. The length of the CDR3 is 13 residues. The CDR3 reads CSDTWGRGTEAFF. CDR3 in DNA: TGCAGCGACACCTGGGGAAGGGGCACTGAAGCTTTCTTT.

This sequence joins TRBV6-5 and TRBJ1-2; 8 bases are shared with TRBD1. V lost 2 bases and J lost 3; bases outside the gene matches: 2. The CDR3 has 14 amino acids. The V gene's germline CDR1 is MNHEY and CDR2 SVGAGI. This CDR3 is CASSYDRGYYGYTF. The DNA of the CDR3 is TGTGCCAGCAGTTACGACAGGGGATACTATGGCTACACCTTC.

The chain couples TRBV25-1 to TRBJ1-2, with 7 nucleotides matching TRBD1. V lost 7 bases to trimming and J lost 6 bases; unmatched junction nucleotides: 17. Germline assignment: CDR1 MGHDK and CDR2 SYGVNS. The CDR3 has 16 amino acids. CDR3 in DNA: TGTGCCAGCAAGTGGAGTAGAGGGGGCATTATTGATGGCTACACCTTC. This gives the protein CASKWSRGGIIDGYTF.

This clonotype has at least ten counts. This chain connects TRBV29-1 to TRBJ2-5; 7 bases line up with TRBD1. The germline gives CDR1 SQVTM, CDR2 ANQGSEA. This CDR3 has 15 amino acids. V lost 7 bases, J lost 3 bases, and 14 bases stayed unmatched. The CDR3 here is CSAVKGALYEETQYF. In DNA form, the CDR3 reads TGCAGCGCGGTGAAGGGGGCTCTCTATGAAGAGACCCAGTACTTC.

Ten or more counts support this clonotype. V gene TRBV12-3 or TRBV12-4 combines with J gene TRBJ2-3; D is unresolved. The CDR3 covers 13 residues. V lost 5 bases, J lost 2 bases, and 8 bases lay in between. This CDR3 reads CASSPPNTDTQYF. The CDR3 region has the DNA TGTGCCAGCAGTCCTCCGAACACAGATACGCAGTATTTT.

The V call is TRBV5-1, the J call TRBJ1-1; possible D gene TRBD1, 6 bases. This CDR3 has 14 residues. Germline values: CDR1 SGHRS, CDR2 YFSETQ. The V and J ends lost 4 bases and 1 base respectively, with 11 bases between them. CDR3 nucleotide sequence: TGCGCCAGCAGCGGCCGGACAGAGAACACTGAAGCTTTCTTT. Translation gives CASSGRTENTEAFF.